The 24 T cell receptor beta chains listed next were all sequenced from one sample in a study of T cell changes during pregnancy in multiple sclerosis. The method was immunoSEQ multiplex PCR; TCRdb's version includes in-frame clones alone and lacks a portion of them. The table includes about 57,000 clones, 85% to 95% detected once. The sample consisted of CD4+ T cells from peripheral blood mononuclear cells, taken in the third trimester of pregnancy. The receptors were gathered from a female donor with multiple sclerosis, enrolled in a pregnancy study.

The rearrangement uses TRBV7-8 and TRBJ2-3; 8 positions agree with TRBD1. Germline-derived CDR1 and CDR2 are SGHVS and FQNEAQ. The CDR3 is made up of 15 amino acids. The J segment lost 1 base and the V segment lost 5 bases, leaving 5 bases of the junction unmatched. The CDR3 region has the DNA TGTGCCAGCAGCCCCTGGACAGGGCGCACAGATACGCAGTATTTT. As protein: CASSPWTGRTDTQYF.

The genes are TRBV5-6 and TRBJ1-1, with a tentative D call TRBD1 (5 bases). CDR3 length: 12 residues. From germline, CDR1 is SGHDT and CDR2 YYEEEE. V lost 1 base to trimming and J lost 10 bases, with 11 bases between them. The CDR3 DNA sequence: TGTGCCAGCAGCTTGTGGGGGGGAAGAGCTTTCTTT. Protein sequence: CASSLWGGRAFF.

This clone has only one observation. The CDR3 coding sequence is TGCAGCGCCCACAGGGACATGAACACTGAAGCTTTCTTT. Translated: CSAHRDMNTEAFF. This chain links TRBV29-1 with TRBJ1-1; weak D call: TRBD1 (6 bases). Between the trimmed V and J ends, which lost 7 bases and 0 bases, there was a span of 12 bases. Germline lookup yields CDR1 SQVTM and CDR2 ANQGSEA. The CDR3 loop spans 13 amino acids.

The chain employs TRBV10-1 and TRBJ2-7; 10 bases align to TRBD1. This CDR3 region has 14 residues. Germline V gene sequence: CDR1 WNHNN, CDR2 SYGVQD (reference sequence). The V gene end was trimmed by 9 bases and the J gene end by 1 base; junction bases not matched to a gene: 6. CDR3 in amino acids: CASSGTGVSYEQYF. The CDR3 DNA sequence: TGCGCCAGTTCCGGGACAGGGGTATCCTACGAGCAGTACTTC.

CDR3 residues: CSGAGGQNNEQFF. CDR3 in DNA: TGCAGCGGAGCGGGGGGGCAAAACAATGAGCAGTTCTTC. The chain uses TRBV29-1 and TRBJ2-1; 10 bases agree with TRBD2. The CDR3 contains 13 residues. The J segment lost 5 bases and the V segment lost 7 bases, leaving 5 bases of the junction unmatched. CDR1 is SQVTM, CDR2 ANQGSEA, per germline.

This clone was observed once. The DNA for the CDR3 is TGTGCCAGCAGCTTAAGGCTCGACAGGGTTCCCGGGGAGCTGTTTTTT. Translated, it gives CASSLRLDRVPGELFF. The rearrangement links TRBV7-8 to TRBJ2-2; 7 bases map to TRBD1. In germline, CDR1 is SGHVS, CDR2 FQNEAQ. The CDR3 sequence is 16 residues long. Trimming cost V 2 bases and J 6 bases; bases outside gene matches: 9.

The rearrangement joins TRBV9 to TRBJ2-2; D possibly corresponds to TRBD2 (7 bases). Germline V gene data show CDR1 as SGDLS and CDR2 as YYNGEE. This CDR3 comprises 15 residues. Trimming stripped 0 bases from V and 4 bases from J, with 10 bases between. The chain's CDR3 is CASSVDREGTGELFF. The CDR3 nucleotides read TGTGCCAGCAGCGTAGACAGGGAGGGCACCGGGGAGCTGTTTTTT.

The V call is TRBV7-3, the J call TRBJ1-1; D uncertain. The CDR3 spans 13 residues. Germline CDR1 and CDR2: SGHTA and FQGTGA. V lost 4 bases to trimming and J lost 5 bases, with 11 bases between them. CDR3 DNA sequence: TGTGCCAGCAGCTCAGAGCGGGTAACTGAAGCTTTCTTT. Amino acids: CASSSERVTEAFF.

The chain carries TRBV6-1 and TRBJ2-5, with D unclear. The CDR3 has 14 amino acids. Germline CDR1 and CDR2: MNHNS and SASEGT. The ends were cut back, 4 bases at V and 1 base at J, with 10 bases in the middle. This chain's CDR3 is CASSVSRSQETQYF. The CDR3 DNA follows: TGTGCCAGCAGTGTGTCACGTAGCCAAGAGACCCAGTACTTC.

The CDR3 loop reads CASSARTGGGTEAFF. The CDR3 DNA reads TGTGCCAGCAGTGCCCGAACAGGGGGGGGGACTGAAGCTTTCTTT. The chain is built from TRBV6-5 and TRBJ1-1; 8 bases align to TRBD1. Germline CDR1 MNHEY, CDR2 SVGAGI. This CDR3 is built from 15 residues. The ends lost 5 bases at V and 5 bases at J; junction bases unmatched: 10.

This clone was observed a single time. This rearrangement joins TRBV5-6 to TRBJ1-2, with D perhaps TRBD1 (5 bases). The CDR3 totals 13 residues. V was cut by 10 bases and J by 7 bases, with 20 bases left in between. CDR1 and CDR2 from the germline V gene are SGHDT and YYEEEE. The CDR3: CAAGSRDSAGYTF. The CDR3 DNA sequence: TGTGCCGCCGGGAGCAGGGATTCGGCTGGCTACACCTTC.

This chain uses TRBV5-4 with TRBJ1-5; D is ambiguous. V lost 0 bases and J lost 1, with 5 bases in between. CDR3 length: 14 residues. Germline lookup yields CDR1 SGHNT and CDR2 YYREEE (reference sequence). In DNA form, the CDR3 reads TGTGCCAGCAGCTTGGGTCTGAGCAATCAGCCCCAGCATTTT. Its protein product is CASSLGLSNQPQHF.

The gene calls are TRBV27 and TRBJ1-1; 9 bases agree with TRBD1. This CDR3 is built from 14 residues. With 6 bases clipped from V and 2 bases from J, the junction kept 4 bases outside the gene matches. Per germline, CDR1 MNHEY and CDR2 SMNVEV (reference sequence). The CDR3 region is CASRKQGANTEAFF. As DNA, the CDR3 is TGTGCCAGCAGAAAACAGGGGGCCAACACTGAAGCTTTCTTT.

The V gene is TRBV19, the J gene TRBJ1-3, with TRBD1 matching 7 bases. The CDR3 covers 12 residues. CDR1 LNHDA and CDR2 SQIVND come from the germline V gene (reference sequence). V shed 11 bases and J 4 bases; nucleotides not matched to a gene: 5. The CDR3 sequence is CASGTAGNTIYF. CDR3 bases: TGTGCCTCCGGGACAGCCGGAAACACCATATATTTT.

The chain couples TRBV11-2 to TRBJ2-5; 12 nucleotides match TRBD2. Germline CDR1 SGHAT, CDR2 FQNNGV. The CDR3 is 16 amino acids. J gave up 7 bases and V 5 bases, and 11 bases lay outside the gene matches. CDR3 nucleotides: TGTGCCAGCAGCCGGAGACTAGCGGGGGCCGCAGGGACCCAGTACTTC. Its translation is CASSRRLAGAAGTQYF.

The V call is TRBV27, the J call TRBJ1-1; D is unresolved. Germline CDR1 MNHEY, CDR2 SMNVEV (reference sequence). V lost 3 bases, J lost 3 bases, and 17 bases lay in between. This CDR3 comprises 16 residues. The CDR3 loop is CASSFSFGRGDTEAFF. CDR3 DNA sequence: TGTGCCAGCAGTTTTAGTTTCGGCCGGGGAGACACTGAAGCTTTCTTT.

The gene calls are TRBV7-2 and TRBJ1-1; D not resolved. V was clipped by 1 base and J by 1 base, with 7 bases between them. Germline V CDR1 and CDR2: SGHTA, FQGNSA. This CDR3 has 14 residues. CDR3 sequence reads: CASSLVRGNTEAFF. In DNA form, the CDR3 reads TGTGCCAGCAGCTTAGTACGGGGGAACACTGAAGCTTTCTTT.

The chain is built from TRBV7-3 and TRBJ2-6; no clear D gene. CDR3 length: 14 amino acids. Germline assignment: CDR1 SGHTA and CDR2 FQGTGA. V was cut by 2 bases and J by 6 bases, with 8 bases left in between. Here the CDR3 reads CASSLEAAANVLTF. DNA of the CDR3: TGTGCCAGCAGCTTAGAGGCCGCGGCCAACGTCCTGACTTTC.

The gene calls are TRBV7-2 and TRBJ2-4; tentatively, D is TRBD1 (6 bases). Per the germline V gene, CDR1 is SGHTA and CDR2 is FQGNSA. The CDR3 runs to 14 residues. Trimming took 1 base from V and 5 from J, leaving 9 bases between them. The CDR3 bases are TGTGCCAGCAGCTTAGAACAGGGCGAAAACATTCAGTACTTC. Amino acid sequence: CASSLEQGENIQYF.

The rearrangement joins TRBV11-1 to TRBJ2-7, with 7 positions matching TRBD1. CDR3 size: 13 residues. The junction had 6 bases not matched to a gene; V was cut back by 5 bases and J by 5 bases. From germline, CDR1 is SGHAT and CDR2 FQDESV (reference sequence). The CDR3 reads CASSPDRLDEQYF. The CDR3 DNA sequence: TGTGCCAGCAGCCCGGACAGGCTTGACGAGCAGTACTTC.

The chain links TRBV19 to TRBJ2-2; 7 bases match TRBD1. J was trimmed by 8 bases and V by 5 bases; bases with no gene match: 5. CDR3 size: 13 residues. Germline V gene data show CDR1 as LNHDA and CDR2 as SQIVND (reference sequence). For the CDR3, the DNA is TGTGCCAGTAGTTTTACAGGGGCGGGGGAGCTGTTTTTT. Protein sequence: CASSFTGAGELFF.

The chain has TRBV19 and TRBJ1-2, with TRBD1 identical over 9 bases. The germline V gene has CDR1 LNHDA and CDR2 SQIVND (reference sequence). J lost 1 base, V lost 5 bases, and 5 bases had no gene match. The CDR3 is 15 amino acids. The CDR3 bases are TGTGCCAGTAGTGACAGGGGGGGCCGTAACTATGGCTACACCTTC. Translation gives CASSDRGGRNYGYTF.

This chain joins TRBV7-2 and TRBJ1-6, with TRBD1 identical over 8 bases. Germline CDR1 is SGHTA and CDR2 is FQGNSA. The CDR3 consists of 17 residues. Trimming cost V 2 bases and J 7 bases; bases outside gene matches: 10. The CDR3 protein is CASSLPPGAGGNSPLHF. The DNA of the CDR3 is TGTGCCAGCAGCTTACCACCCGGGGCAGGGGGCAATTCACCCCTCCACTTT.

CDR3 coding DNA: TGCAGTGCTAGTAGGTCAGGTCTACAGTACTTC. Translated, it gives CSASRSGLQYF. The chain employs TRBV20-1 and TRBJ2-4; the D is unclear. Trimming took 3 bases from V and 13 from J, leaving 13 bases between them. CDR1 is DFQATT and CDR2 is SNEGSKA in the germline V gene (reference sequence). The CDR3 has 11 residues.